This T cell receptor beta chain comes out of a study of CD8+CD57+ T cells in acquired aplastic anemia. Study context: The DNA of sorted CD4+ and CD8+ cells averaged approximately 3.4 ug. Study-wide findings and caveats: Found in both controls and patients were about 30 CD8+ CDR3 sequences. With respect to CD8+ Simpson's diversity, patients and controls did not differ significantly.

Genomic DNA constituted the template upon which TCR beta VDJ and CDR3 profiling was performed. TCRdb passed the reads through MiXCR, listing each CDR3 protein once. The data contain about 180,000 distinct CDR3 sequences, 40% to 50% of them singletons. CDR1 is DFQATT and CDR2 is SNEGSKA in the germline V gene (reference sequence). The CDR3 contains 12 residues. The V end lost 6 bases, the J end lost 6 bases, and 14 bases lay between the germline ends. This clonotype has just a few counts. Antigen specificity is unknown. The V call is TRBV20-1, the J call TRBJ1-2; D uncertain. The specimen was sorted CD4+, CD8+, or CD8+CD57+ T cells (not recorded which) from PBMCs. The sequence derives from a human donor in good health. The CDR3 region has the DNA TGCAGTGCCGCTCTCTACAGTCATGGCTACACCTTC. Encoded protein: CSAALYSHGYTF.